One and the same sample provided the 19 T cell receptor beta chains below, sequenced in a study of T-cell reconstitution after alpha-beta-depleted transplantation in children. Unique molecular identifiers were built into the TCRbeta library. TCRdb passed the PCR reads through MiXCR, listing each CDR3 protein once. Of about 600,000 distinct CDR3 sequences listed, roughly 13% are singletons. The input for sequencing was PBMCs, mostly from graft donor cells, taken 360 days after TCRalphabeta/CD19-depleted stem cell transplant. The source of these receptors is a male patient younger than 18 who had a stem cell transplant for acute myeloid leukemia, so the T cells may come from the graft donor.

The V and J genes are TRBV6-1 and TRBJ2-5, with 7 bases matching TRBD2. The V segment lost 6 bases and the J segment 5 bases; nucleotides outside the gene matches: 6. Germline assignment: CDR1 MNHNS and CDR2 SASEGT. The CDR3 length is 13 residues. DNA for the CDR3: TGTGCCAGCAGGACTAGCTTAGGGGAGACCCAGTACTTC. Protein product: CASRTSLGETQYF.

This clonotype has more than one count but fewer than ten. J is TRBJ2-2 and V is TRBV7-2; TRBD2 matches 7 bases. Trimming at V came to 8 bases and at J to 0 bases, leaving 6 bases not matched to a gene. Germline V lookup: CDR1 SGHTA, CDR2 FQGNSA. The CDR3 covers 15 residues. The CDR3 DNA reads as TGTGCCAGCCGAGTAGCGGGCCCGAACACCGGGGAGCTGTTTTTT. Its translation: CASRVAGPNTGELFF.

The chain carries TRBV6-2 or TRBV6-3 and TRBJ2-1; D is possibly TRBD1 (6 bases). Trimming left V 2 bases short and J 6 bases short, with 14 bases between. Germline CDR1 MNHEY, CDR2 SVGEGT. This CDR3 has 15 residues. This CDR3 reads CASSYLGQSLNEQFF. In nucleotides, the CDR3 is TGTGCCAGCAGTTACCTAGGACAGAGCCTCAATGAGCAGTTCTTC.

The chain recombines TRBV4-1 with TRBJ2-1; D may be TRBD2 (6 bases). Germline CDR1 reads MGHRA; CDR2 reads YSYEKL. The CDR3 consists of 15 residues. Trimming took 0 bases from V and 14 from J, leaving 20 bases between them. Here the CDR3 DNA reads TGCGCCAGCAGCCAAGAGGACTATCCGGTAGTATGGGAGTTCTTC. Translation gives CASSQEDYPVVWEFF.

This chain uses TRBV27 with TRBJ2-7; 9 nucleotides align to TRBD1. The germline V gene has CDR1 MNHEY and CDR2 SMNVEV (reference sequence). This CDR3 comprises 15 residues. Losses at the gene ends were 4 bases for V and 2 bases for J; bases not matched to a gene: 6. In DNA, the CDR3 is TGTGCCAGCAGTTCCGGGACAGGGTTGCCCTACGAGCAGTACTTC. As protein: CASSSGTGLPYEQYF.

CDR3 in amino acids: CASSQDSGAQGAEETQYF. Here the CDR3 DNA reads TGCGCCAGCAGCCAAGACTCAGGGGCACAGGGGGCAGAGGAGACCCAGTACTTC. This rearrangement joins TRBV4-3 to TRBJ2-5; 9 bases match TRBD1. Germline V gives CDR1 LGHNA, CDR2 YSLEER. V lost 0 bases to trimming and J lost 5 bases; unmatched junction nucleotides: 13. This CDR3 comprises 18 residues.

The chain employs TRBV7-8 and TRBJ2-7, with TRBD1 identical over 8 bases. The CDR3 has 16 amino acids. The germline V gene has CDR1 SGHVS and CDR2 FQNEAQ. Unmatched junction bases numbered 13, after V lost 2 bases and J lost 7 bases. Here the CDR3 reads CASSLSRAGGVGEQYF. CDR3 in DNA: TGTGCCAGCAGCTTAAGTAGGGCAGGGGGCGTCGGAGAGCAGTACTTC.

This clonotype has at least ten counts. One end of the junction does not line up with germline, which may come from a read error. This sequence joins TRBV7-6 and TRBJ2-7; a weak D match, TRBD2 (6 bases). Germline CDR1 and CDR2: SGHVS and FNYEAQ. The CDR3 consists of 14 residues. CDR3 protein: CASSYRDSSNEQYF. DNA for the CDR3: TGTGCCAGCAGCTACCGGGACTCCTCCAACGAGCAGTACTTC.

This clonotype has just a few counts. Mismatch with germline at one junction end may stem from a read error. V gene TRBV24-1 combines with J gene TRBJ2-3, with TRBD1 matching 8 bases. Germline lookup yields CDR1 KGHDR and CDR2 SFDVKD. The CDR3 is 17 amino acids. This CDR3 is CATSDLGQGGFADTQYF. The CDR3 DNA reads as TGTGCCACTAGTGACCTCGGACAGGGAGGTTTCGCAGATACGCAGTATTTT.

The rearrangement joins TRBV12-3 or TRBV12-4 to TRBJ2-7, with TRBD1 matching over 9 bases. The ends lost 0 bases at V and 3 bases at J; junction bases unmatched: 3. The CDR3 runs 15 residues. The CDR3 reads CASSLAGTGNYEQYF. Written as DNA, the CDR3 is TGTGCCAGCAGTTTAGCGGGGACAGGGAACTACGAGCAGTACTTC.

This clonotype came up a few times. V gene TRBV5-1 combines with J gene TRBJ1-1; 8 positions match TRBD1. Looked up from germline, CDR1 is SGHRS and CDR2 is YFSETQ. CDR3 length equals 13 residues. The trim removed 5 bases at V and 5 bases at J, leaving 5 bases unmatched. The CDR3 region has the DNA TGCGCCAGCAGGGGGACAGGAAGGACTGAAGCTTTCTTT. Residues: CASRGTGRTEAFF.

V gene TRBV12-3 or TRBV12-4 combines with J gene TRBJ1-5; TRBD1 might be the D (5 bases). With 3 bases removed from V and 6 bases from J, the gap between germline ends came to 21 bases. The CDR3 is 17 amino acids. The CDR3 here is CASSFGDRGLSSQPQHF. DNA for the CDR3: TGTGCCAGCAGTTTCGGTGACAGAGGGCTTTCGAGTCAGCCCCAGCATTTT.

This clonotype was counted only a few times. Compared with germline, one end of the junction differs, possibly owing to a read error. V and J are TRBV7-8 and TRBJ2-4, with D possibly being TRBD2 (6 bases). The CDR3 is 14 amino acids. Germline CDR1 and CDR2: SGHVS and FQNEAQ. The CDR3 sequence: CASSLALRRDIQYF. The DNA for the CDR3 is TGTGCCAGCAGCCTAGCGCTCCGGAGGGACATTCAGTACTTC.

This clonotype has only a few counts. The chain carries TRBV7-2 and TRBJ2-7, with D possibly being TRBD1 or TRBD2 (5 bases each). From germline, CDR1 is SGHTA and CDR2 FQGNSA. V lost 1 base and J 0 bases, leaving 13 bases between the germline ends. The CDR3 sequence is 16 residues long. CDR3 residues: CASSLEVGVYSYEQYF. The DNA of the CDR3 is TGTGCCAGCAGCTTAGAGGTGGGGGTCTACTCCTACGAGCAGTACTTC.

This clonotype was seen at least ten times. This chain links TRBV20-1 with TRBJ2-1, with 8 bases aligning to TRBD2. Germline V gives CDR1 DFQATT, CDR2 SNEGSKA (reference sequence). This CDR3 comprises 13 residues. V lost 3 bases and J lost 7; bases outside the gene matches: 5. CDR3 protein: CSARTSALNEQFF. In nucleotides, the CDR3 is TGCAGTGCTAGGACTAGCGCCCTGAATGAGCAGTTCTTC.

The chain carries TRBV12-3 or TRBV12-4 and TRBJ1-1; 8 bases are a match to TRBD1. The CDR3 is 14 amino acids. With 3 bases clipped from V and 7 bases from J, the junction kept 7 bases outside the gene matches. CDR3 loop: CASSFRQGAGEAFF. The CDR3 DNA reads TGTGCCAGCAGTTTCAGGCAGGGGGCTGGTGAAGCTTTCTTT.

This clonotype was seen a handful of times. The chain employs TRBV20-1 and TRBJ2-7, with 11 bases that match TRBD2. Trimming at V came to 0 bases and at J to 3 bases, leaving 7 bases not matched to a gene. From germline, CDR1 is DFQATT and CDR2 SNEGSKA (reference sequence). The CDR3 is made up of 16 amino acids. CDR3 nucleotides: TGCAGTGCTAGAGACCCCCTAGCGGGAGGTCACTACGAGCAGTACTTC. Protein sequence: CSARDPLAGGHYEQYF.

This chain joins TRBV20-1 and TRBJ1-1; the D is unclear. This CDR3 comprises 13 residues. Germline CDR1 and CDR2: DFQATT and SNEGSKA (reference sequence). Trimming removed 8 bases at V and 0 bases at J, with 13 bases between. The CDR3 DNA is TGCAGTTGCCTGACCGATTTGAACACTGAAGCTTTCTTT. It specifies CSCLTDLNTEAFF.

This CDR3 is CASSLWGVESQPQHF. The CDR3 DNA reads TGTGCCAGCAGTTTATGGGGGGTCGAAAGTCAGCCCCAGCATTTT. The chain recombines TRBV27 with TRBJ1-5; the D gene is possibly TRBD1 (5 bases). Germline V gives CDR1 MNHEY, CDR2 SMNVEV (reference sequence). V gave up 1 base and J gave up 6 bases, with 13 bases separating them. This CDR3 is built from 15 residues.